This T cell receptor beta chain was captured in a study of OX40 agonist ivuxolimab in advanced cancers. This clone occurred a few times. The CDR3 is 18 residues long. Germline loops: CDR1 MGHRA, CDR2 YSYEKL. The trim removed 1 base at V and 6 bases at J, leaving 14 bases unmatched. The method was immunoSEQ multiplex PCR; TCRdb's version includes in-frame clones alone and lacks a portion of them. This table has about 92,000 clones, more than 80% appearing once. The input for sequencing was CD4+ or CD8+ T cells sorted from blood, taken in a trial of the OX40 agonist ivuxolimab. The sequence derives from an adult with an advanced solid tumor such as melanoma, head and neck, liver or kidney cancer. The chain joins TRBV4-1 to TRBJ2-4; 8 nucleotides line up with TRBD2. Written as DNA, the CDR3 is TGCGCCAGCAGCCAAGGGGTTCAGCGGGGGCCGGGGGGAAACATTCAGTACTTC. Translation: CASSQGVQRGPGGNIQYF.